This entry lists 19 T cell receptor beta chains sequenced from one sample in a study of OX40 agonist ivuxolimab in advanced cancers. Profiling relied on immunoSEQ multiplex PCR, and the TCRdb table lists in-frame clones only, not all of them. The sample shows approximately 79,000 clones, over 75% of them seen only once. Material: CD4+ or CD8+ T cells sorted from blood, obtained in a trial of the OX40 agonist ivuxolimab. The origin of the receptors is an adult with an advanced solid tumor such as melanoma, head and neck, liver or kidney cancer.

J is TRBJ1-1 and V is TRBV5-6, with 8 bases that match TRBD1. This CDR3 spans 12 amino acids. Germline values: CDR1 SGHDT, CDR2 YYEEEE. V shed 2 bases, J shed 8 bases, and the junction held 2 bases outside the gene matches. The CDR3 loop is CASSFRDREAFF. CDR3 nucleotides: TGTGCCAGCAGCTTCCGGGACAGGGAAGCTTTCTTT.

This chain connects TRBV7-2 to TRBJ1-2, with a tentative D call TRBD1 (5 bases). Per germline, CDR1 SGHTA and CDR2 FQGNSA. CDR3 length equals 15 residues. V lost 5 bases, J lost 2 bases, and 15 bases lay in between. The CDR3, as DNA: TGTGCCAGCAGCCTCACGCCCGGGGGGAACTATGGCTACACCTTC. Translation gives CASSLTPGGNYGYTF.

The CDR3 DNA follows: TGTGCCAGCAGCTTAACGGCCGGGACAGGGAACACCGGGGAGCTGTTTTTT. It yields the protein CASSLTAGTGNTGELFF. The chain carries TRBV7-3 and TRBJ2-2; 8 nucleotides align to TRBD1. The CDR3 consists of 17 residues. The V segment lost 0 bases and the J segment 1 base; nucleotides outside the gene matches: 4. Germline V gives CDR1 SGHTA, CDR2 FQGTGA.

This clone was seen at least ten times. The V gene is TRBV5-8, the J gene TRBJ1-2; no clear D gene. The CDR3 spans 12 residues. Trimming took off 0 bases at V and 8 bases at J, with 8 bases between the two ends. Per germline, CDR1 SGHTS and CDR2 YDEGEE. The CDR3 protein is CASSLVPTGYTF. Written as DNA, the CDR3 is TGTGCCAGCAGCTTGGTTCCGACGGGCTACACCTTC. The entire variable domain, with the rest obtained from reference TRBV5-8 and TRBJ1-2, is as follows: EAGVTQSPTHLIKTRGQQATLRCSPISGHTSVYWYQQALGLGLQFLLWYDEGEERNRGNFPPRFSGRQFPNYSSELNVNALELEDSALYLCASSLVPTGYTFGSGTRLTVV.

This clone appeared a single time. This chain links TRBV5-5 with TRBJ2-7, with TRBD1 identical over 8 bases. Per germline, CDR1 SGHKS and CDR2 YYEKEE (reference sequence). This CDR3 spans 14 amino acids. Trimming removed 3 bases from V and 3 bases from J; junction bases left unmatched: 5. CDR3 amino acids: CASSSPGQVYEQYF. The DNA for the CDR3 is TGTGCCAGCAGCTCGCCGGGACAGGTCTACGAGCAGTACTTC.

This chain uses TRBV2 with TRBJ2-4; D call uncertain. Trimming stripped 6 bases from V and 1 base from J, with 7 bases between. Germline values: CDR1 SNHLY, CDR2 FYNNEI. The CDR3 has 13 amino acids. The CDR3 here is CASSPLAKNIQYF. DNA of the CDR3: TGTGCCAGCAGCCCTCTGGCCAAAAACATTCAGTACTTC.

A single count supports this clone. The chain carries TRBV5-6 and TRBJ2-2; a weak D match, TRBD2 (6 bases). The CDR3 covers 18 residues. V lost 0 bases to trimming and J lost 3 bases, with 18 bases between them. CDR1 is SGHDT and CDR2 is YYEEEE in the germline V gene. DNA for the CDR3: TGTGCCAGCAGCTTGGGGACGGGCGGGGCTCGCGACACCGGGGAGCTGTTTTTT. Protein sequence: CASSLGTGGARDTGELFF.

V is TRBV11-3 and J is TRBJ2-3; TRBD1 matches at 7 bases. V shed 2 bases and J 4 bases; nucleotides not matched to a gene: 6. CDR3 length equals 15 residues. Germline V CDR1 and CDR2: SGHNT, YENEEA. CDR3 sequence: CASSLRQGGADTQYF. CDR3 in DNA: TGTGCCAGCAGCTTACGACAGGGTGGGGCAGATACGCAGTATTTT.

The chain couples TRBV4-2 to TRBJ2-2; D unclear. The CDR3 has 14 amino acids. Trimming stripped 3 bases from V and 8 bases from J, with 13 bases between. Germline assignment: CDR1 LGHNA and CDR2 YNFKEQ. Here the CDR3 reads CASSHPSVRGELFF. Here the CDR3 DNA reads TGTGCCAGCAGCCACCCCTCGGTCCGAGGGGAGCTGTTTTTT.

V and J are TRBV19 and TRBJ1-1; D is possibly TRBD1 (5 bases). CDR1 and CDR2 (germline): LNHDA, SQIVND (reference sequence). Trimming removed 4 bases at V and 3 bases at J, with 15 bases between. The CDR3 has 15 amino acids. CDR3 nucleotide sequence: TGTGCCAGTAGTACCCGGGGCAGGGCTGACACTGAAGCTTTCTTT. Its translation: CASSTRGRADTEAFF. Variable domain in full (rest from reference TRBV19 and TRBJ1-1): DGGITQSPKYLFRKEGQNVTLSCEQNLNHDAMYWYRQDPGQGLRLIYYSQIVNDFQKGDIAEGYSVSREKKESFPLTVTSAQKNPTAFYLCASSTRGRADTEAFFGQGTRLTVV.

The CDR3: CSVARGAEAFF. The DNA for the CDR3 is TGCAGCGTTGCTCGAGGGGCTGAAGCTTTCTTT. V is TRBV29-1 and J is TRBJ1-1, with D possibly TRBD1 on 5 matching bases. V was trimmed by 4 bases and J by 6 bases, leaving 9 bases between them. CDR1 SQVTM and CDR2 ANQGSEA come from the germline V gene. This CDR3 comprises 11 residues.

Here the CDR3 reads CASKTGFYEQYF. In nucleotides, the CDR3 is TGTGCCAGCAAGACAGGGTTCTACGAGCAGTACTTC. The chain has TRBV6-5 and TRBJ2-7; 7 bases match TRBD1. V lost 7 bases to trimming and J lost 3 bases; unmatched junction nucleotides: 3. Germline values: CDR1 MNHEY, CDR2 SVGAGI. This CDR3 is 12 amino acids long.

The J gene is TRBJ2-3, the V gene TRBV7-8; TRBD2 matches 8 bases. Germline V CDR1 and CDR2: SGHVS, FQNEAQ. V lost 3 bases to trimming and J lost 7 bases; unmatched junction nucleotides: 12. CDR3 length: 16 residues. The CDR3 region has the DNA TGTGCCAGCAGCTTGCCGTTAGCGGGATTTATCAATACGCAGTATTTT. The encoded protein is CASSLPLAGFINTQYF. Filled out from reference TRBV7-8 and TRBJ2-3, the complete variable domain reads GAGVSQSPRYKVAKRGQDVALRCDPISGHVSLFWYQQALGQGPEFLTYFQNEAQLDKSGLPSDRFFAERPEGSVSTLKIQRTQQEDSAVYLCASSLPLAGFINTQYFGPGTRLTVL.

The V gene is TRBV19, the J gene TRBJ2-7; D not certain. This CDR3 has 11 residues. Per the germline V gene, CDR1 is LNHDA and CDR2 is SQIVND (reference sequence). V was cut by 5 bases and J by 3 bases, with 5 bases left in between. The CDR3 region has the DNA TGTGCCAGTAGTTTAGGCTACGAGCAGTACTTC. Residues: CASSLGYEQYF. Full variable domain (remainder filled in from reference TRBV19 and TRBJ2-7): DGGITQSPKYLFRKEGQNVTLSCEQNLNHDAMYWYRQDPGQGLRLIYYSQIVNDFQKGDIAEGYSVSREKKESFPLTVTSAQKNPTAFYLCASSLGYEQYFGPGTRLTVT.

The V call is TRBV15, the J call TRBJ2-1; D uncertain. The length of the CDR3 is 16 residues. Germline values: CDR1 LNHNV, CDR2 YYDKDF (reference sequence). The V end was cut by 0 bases, the J end by 7 bases, with 16 bases between. CDR3 nucleotides: TGTGCCACCAGCAGAGATCTGGGAAGTTTCAGAAATGAGCAGTTCTTC. Its protein is CATSRDLGSFRNEQFF.

The V and J genes are TRBV27 and TRBJ2-3, with 13 bases aligning to TRBD2. The CDR3 runs 15 residues. The V gene's germline CDR1 is MNHEY and CDR2 SMNVEV (reference sequence). J lost 10 bases, V lost 4 bases, and 8 bases had no gene match. Here the CDR3 reads CASSSPGTSGISQYF. The CDR3 DNA sequence: TGTGCCAGCAGTTCCCCCGGGACTAGCGGGATTTCGCAGTATTTT.

This rearrangement joins TRBV11-3 to TRBJ2-1, with TRBD2 matching 15 bases. V lost 5 bases, J lost 6 bases, and 8 bases stayed unmatched. The CDR3 consists of 17 residues. The germline V gene has CDR1 SGHNT and CDR2 YENEEA. CDR3 DNA: TGTGCCAGCAGCCACGGACTAGCGGGAGGGCCAAGCAATGAGCAGTTCTTC. Translating it yields CASSHGLAGGPSNEQFF.

This clone was counted between two and nine times. CDR3 DNA: TGTGCCAGCAGTCGAGGGGGGGTAATCCGCTACAATGAGCAGTTCTTC. It codes for CASSRGGVIRYNEQFF. This rearrangement joins TRBV6-6 to TRBJ2-1, with D possibly being TRBD2 (7 bases). Germline lookup yields CDR1 MNHNY and CDR2 SVGAGI (reference sequence). The V gene lost 5 bases and the J gene lost 3 bases, with 17 bases spanning the gap. This CDR3 region has 16 residues.

This chain uses TRBV7-2 with TRBJ2-1, with 8 positions matching TRBD2. Germline CDR1 SGHTA, CDR2 FQGNSA. With V trimmed by 2 bases and J by 2 bases, 2 bases remained unmatched. The CDR3 is made up of 15 amino acids. This CDR3 is CASSLTGGPYNEQFF. The CDR3 DNA follows: TGTGCCAGCAGCTTAACGGGGGGGCCCTACAATGAGCAGTTCTTC.